This T cell receptor beta chain stems from a study of T-cell memory formation after mild COVID-19. Whole-study findings and limits: The study found contracting CD4+ clones mainly in CM and EM and contracting CD8+ clones in EMRA. Pre-infection memory held some responding clones, suggesting pre-existing cross-reactive T cells responded.

Comment on this clonotype: Its matching antigen is unknown.

V was cut by 8 bases and J by 0 bases, with 21 bases left in between. CDR1 MNHEY and CDR2 SVGAGI come from the germline V gene. The CDR3 has 17 residues. TCR alpha and TCR beta cDNA libraries with sample barcodes and UMIs came from 5'RACE using constant-segment primers. Via MiXCR, TCRdb re-called the 5' RACE reads, giving one row per CDR3 protein. The table includes about 90,000 distinct CDR3 sequences, about 15% detected once. The source of this sequence is a man aged 18 to 30 who had mild COVID-19 (a few samples of this study predate the infection). Cell type and time point are not known. Sample: PBMCs or a T cell subset sorted from them (not recorded which). The rearrangement links TRBV6-5 to TRBJ2-3, with D unresolved. The CDR3 sequence: CASCHRAGLTSTDTQYF. The CDR3 DNA follows: TGTGCCAGCTGCCATCGGGCAGGTTTGACTAGCACAGATACGCAGTATTTT.